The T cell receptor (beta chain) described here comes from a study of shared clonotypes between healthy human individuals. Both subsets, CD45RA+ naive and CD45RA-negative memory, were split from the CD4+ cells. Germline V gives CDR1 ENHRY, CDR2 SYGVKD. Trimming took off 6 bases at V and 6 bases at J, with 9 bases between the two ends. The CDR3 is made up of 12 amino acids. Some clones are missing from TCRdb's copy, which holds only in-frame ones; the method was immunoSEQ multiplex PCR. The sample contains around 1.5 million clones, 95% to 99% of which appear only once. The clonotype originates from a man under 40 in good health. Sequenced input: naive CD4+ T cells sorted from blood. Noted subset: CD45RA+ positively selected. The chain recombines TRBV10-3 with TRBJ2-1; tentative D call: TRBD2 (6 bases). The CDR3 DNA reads TGTGCCATCAGGAGGGACTCCAATGAGCAGTTCTTC. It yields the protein CAIRRDSNEQFF.